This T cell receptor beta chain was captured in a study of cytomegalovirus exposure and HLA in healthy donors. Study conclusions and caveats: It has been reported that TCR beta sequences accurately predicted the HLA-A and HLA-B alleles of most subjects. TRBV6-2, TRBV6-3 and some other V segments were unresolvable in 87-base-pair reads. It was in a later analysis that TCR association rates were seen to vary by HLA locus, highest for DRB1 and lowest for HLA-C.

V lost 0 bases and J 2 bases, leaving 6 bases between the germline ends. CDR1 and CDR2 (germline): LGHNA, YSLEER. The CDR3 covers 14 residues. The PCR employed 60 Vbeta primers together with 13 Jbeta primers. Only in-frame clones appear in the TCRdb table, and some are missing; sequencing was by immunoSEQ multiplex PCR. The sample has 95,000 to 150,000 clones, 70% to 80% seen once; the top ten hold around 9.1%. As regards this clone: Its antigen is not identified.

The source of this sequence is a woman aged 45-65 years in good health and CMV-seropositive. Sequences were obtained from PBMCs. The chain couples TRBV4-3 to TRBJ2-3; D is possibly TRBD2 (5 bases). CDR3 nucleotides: TGCGCCAGCAGCCAAGAACTAGTCACAGATACGCAGTATTTT. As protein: CASSQELVTDTQYF.